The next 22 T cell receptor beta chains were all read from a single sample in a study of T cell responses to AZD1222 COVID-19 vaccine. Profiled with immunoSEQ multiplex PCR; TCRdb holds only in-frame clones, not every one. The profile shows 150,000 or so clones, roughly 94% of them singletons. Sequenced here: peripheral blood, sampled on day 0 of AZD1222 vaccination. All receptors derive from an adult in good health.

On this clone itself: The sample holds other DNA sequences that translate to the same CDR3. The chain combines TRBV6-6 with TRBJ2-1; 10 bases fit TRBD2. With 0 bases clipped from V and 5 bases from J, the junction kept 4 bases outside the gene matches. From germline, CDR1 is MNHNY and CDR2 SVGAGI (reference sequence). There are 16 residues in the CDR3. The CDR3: CASSYSPGLADNEQFF. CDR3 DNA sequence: TGTGCCAGCAGTTACTCTCCTGGACTAGCGGACAATGAGCAGTTCTTC.

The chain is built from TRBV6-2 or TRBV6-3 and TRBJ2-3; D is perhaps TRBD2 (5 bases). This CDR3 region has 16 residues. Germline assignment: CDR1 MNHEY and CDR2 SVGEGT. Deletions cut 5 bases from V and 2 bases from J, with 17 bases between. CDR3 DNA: TGTGCCAGCAGTCCGCGGGCCCTAGCCAACACAGATACGCAGTATTTT. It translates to CASSPRALANTDTQYF.

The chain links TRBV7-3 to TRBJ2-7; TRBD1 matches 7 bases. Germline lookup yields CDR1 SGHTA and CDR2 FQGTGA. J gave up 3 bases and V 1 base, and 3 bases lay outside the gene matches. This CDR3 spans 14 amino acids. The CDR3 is CASSLNQGDYEQYF. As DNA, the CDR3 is TGTGCCAGCAGCTTAAATCAGGGGGACTACGAGCAGTACTTC.

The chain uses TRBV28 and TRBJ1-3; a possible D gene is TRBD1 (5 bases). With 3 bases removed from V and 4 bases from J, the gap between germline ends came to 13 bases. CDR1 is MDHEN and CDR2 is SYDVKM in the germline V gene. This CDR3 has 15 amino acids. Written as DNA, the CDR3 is TGTGCCAGCAGTTTTGTAGGGGTGGGCGGAAACACCATATATTTT. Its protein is CASSFVGVGGNTIYF. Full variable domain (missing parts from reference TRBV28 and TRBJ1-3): DVKVTQSSRYLVKRTGEKVFLECVQDMDHENMFWYRQDPGLGLRLIYFSYDVKMKEKGDIPEGYSVSREKKERFSLILESASTNQTSMYLCASSFVGVGGNTIYFGEGSWLTVV.

The CDR3 sequence: CASSLRGRANNEQFF. DNA for the CDR3: TGTGCCAGCAGCTTACGGGGGCGGGCAAACAATGAGCAGTTCTTC. This sequence joins TRBV11-2 and TRBJ2-1; D may be TRBD1 or TRBD2 (6 bases each). This CDR3 is 15 amino acids long. Trimming stripped 2 bases from V and 5 bases from J, with 13 bases between. Germline V gives CDR1 SGHAT, CDR2 FQNNGV.

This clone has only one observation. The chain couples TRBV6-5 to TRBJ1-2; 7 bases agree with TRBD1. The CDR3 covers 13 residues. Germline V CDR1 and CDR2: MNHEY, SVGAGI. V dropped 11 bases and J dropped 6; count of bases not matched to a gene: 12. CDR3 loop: CAGRQGSLHGYTF. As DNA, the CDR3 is TGTGCCGGCCGACAGGGTTCCTTACATGGCTACACCTTC.

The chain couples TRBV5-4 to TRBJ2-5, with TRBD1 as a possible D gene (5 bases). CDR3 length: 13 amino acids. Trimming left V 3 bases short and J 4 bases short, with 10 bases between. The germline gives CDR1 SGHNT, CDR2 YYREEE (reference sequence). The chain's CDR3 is CASSSSGLETQYF. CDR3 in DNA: TGTGCCAGCAGCTCCTCAGGGTTAGAGACCCAGTACTTC.

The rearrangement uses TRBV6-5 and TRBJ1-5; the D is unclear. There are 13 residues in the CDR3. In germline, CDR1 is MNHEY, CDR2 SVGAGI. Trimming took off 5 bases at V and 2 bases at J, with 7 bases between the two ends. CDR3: CASSRHGNQPQHF. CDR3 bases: TGTGCCAGCAGTCGTCACGGCAATCAGCCCCAGCATTTT.

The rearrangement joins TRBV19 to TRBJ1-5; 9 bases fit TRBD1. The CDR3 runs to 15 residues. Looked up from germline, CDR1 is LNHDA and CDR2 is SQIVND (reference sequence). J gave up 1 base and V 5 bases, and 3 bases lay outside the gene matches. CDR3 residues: CASSDRGYSNQPQHF. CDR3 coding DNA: TGTGCCAGTAGTGACAGGGGGTACAGCAATCAGCCCCAGCATTTT.

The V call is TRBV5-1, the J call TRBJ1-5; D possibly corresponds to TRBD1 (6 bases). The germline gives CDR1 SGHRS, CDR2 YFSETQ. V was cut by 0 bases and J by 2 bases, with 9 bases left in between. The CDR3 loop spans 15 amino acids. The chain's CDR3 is CASSLVPGGNQPQHF. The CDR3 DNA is TGCGCCAGCAGCTTGGTGCCAGGGGGCAATCAGCCCCAGCATTTT. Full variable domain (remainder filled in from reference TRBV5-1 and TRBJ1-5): KAGVTQTPRYLIKTRGQQVTLSCSPISGHRSVSWYQQTPGQGLQFLFEYFSETQRNKGNFPGRFSGRQFSNSRSEMNVSTLELGDSALYLCASSLVPGGNQPQHFGDGTRLSIL.

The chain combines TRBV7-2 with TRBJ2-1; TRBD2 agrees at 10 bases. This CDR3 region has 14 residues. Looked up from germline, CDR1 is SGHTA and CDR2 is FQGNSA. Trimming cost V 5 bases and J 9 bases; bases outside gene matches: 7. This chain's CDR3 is CASSQTSGRGEQFF. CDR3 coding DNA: TGTGCCAGCAGCCAGACTAGCGGGCGGGGTGAGCAGTTCTTC.

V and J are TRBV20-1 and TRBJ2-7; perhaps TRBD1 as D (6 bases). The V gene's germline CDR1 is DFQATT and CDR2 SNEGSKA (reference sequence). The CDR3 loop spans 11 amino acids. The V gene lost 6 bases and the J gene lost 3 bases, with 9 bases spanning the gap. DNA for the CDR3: TGCAGTGCGTCCAGGGGCTACGAGCAGTACTTC. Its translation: CSASRGYEQYF.

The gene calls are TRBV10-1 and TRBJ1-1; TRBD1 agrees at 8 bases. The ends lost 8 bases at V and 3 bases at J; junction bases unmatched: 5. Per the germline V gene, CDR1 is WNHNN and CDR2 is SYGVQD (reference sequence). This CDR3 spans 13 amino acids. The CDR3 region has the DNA TGCGCCAGCGGGACAGGACCCCACACTGAAGCTTTCTTT. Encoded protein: CASGTGPHTEAFF.

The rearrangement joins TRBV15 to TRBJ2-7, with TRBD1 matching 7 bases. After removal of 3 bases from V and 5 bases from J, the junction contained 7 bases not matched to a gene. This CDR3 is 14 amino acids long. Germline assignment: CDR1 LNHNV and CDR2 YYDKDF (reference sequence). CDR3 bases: TGTGCCACCAGCAGCCGACAGGGAAGAAACGAGCAGTACTTC. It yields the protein CATSSRQGRNEQYF.

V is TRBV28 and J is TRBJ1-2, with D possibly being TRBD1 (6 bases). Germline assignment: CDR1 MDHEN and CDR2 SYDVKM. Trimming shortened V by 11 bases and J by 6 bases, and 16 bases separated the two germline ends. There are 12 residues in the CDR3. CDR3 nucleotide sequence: TGTGCCGTCTTGGGGGCGAGGAATGGCTACACCTTC. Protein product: CAVLGARNGYTF.

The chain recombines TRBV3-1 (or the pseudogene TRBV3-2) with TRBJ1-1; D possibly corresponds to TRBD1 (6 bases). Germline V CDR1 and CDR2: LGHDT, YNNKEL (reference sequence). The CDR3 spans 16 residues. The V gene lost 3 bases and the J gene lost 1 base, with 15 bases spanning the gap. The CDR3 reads CASSHGHRVRNTEAFF. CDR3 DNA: TGTGCCAGCAGCCACGGACACAGGGTCCGGAACACTGAAGCTTTCTTT.

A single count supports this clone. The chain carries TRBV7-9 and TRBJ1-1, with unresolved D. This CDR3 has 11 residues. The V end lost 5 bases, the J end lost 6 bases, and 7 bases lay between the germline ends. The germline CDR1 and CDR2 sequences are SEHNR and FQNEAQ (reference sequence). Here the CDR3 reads CASSPEAEAFF. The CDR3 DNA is TGTGCCAGCAGCCCAGAAGCTGAAGCTTTCTTT.

CDR3 sequence: CASSQVSGSSYNEQFF. The CDR3 DNA reads TGTGCCAGCAGCCAAGTCTCCGGAAGCTCCTACAATGAGCAGTTCTTC. The rearrangement uses TRBV14 and TRBJ2-1, with D unclear. CDR3 length equals 16 residues. The germline V gene has CDR1 SGHDN and CDR2 FVKESK. The V end was cut by 1 base, the J end by 0 bases, with 10 bases between. Based on the CDR3 plus reference TRBV14 and TRBJ2-1, the full variable domain is EAGVTQFPSHSVIEKGQTVTLRCDPISGHDNLYWYRRVMGKEIKFLLHFVKESKQDESGMPNNRFLAERTGGTYSTLKVQPAELEDSGVYFCASSQVSGSSYNEQFFGPGTRLTVL.

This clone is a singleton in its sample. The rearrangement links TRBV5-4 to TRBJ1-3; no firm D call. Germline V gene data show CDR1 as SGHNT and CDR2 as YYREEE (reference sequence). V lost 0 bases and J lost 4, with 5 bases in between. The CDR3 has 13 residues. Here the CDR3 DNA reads TGTGCCAGCAGCTTGGATTTAGGAAACACCATATATTTT. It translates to CASSLDLGNTIYF.

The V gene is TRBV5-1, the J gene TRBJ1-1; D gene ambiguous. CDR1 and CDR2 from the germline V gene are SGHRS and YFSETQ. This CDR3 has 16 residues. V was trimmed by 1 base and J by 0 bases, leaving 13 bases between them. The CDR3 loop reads CASSLRRGLVNTEAFF. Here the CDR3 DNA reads TGCGCCAGCAGCTTGCGTCGGGGTTTAGTGAACACTGAAGCTTTCTTT.

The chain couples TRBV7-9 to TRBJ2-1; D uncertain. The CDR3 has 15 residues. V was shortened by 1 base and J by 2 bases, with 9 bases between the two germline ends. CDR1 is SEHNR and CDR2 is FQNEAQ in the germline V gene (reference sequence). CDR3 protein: CASSLVGPAYNEQFF. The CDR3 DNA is TGTGCCAGCAGCTTAGTCGGGCCTGCCTACAATGAGCAGTTCTTC.

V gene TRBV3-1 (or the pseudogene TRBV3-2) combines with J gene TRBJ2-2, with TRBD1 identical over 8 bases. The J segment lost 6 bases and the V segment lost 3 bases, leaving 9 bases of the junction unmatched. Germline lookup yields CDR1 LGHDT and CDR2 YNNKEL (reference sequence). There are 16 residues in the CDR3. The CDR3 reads CASSQYRDRKPGELFF. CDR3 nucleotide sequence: TGTGCCAGCAGCCAGTACCGGGACAGGAAGCCCGGGGAGCTGTTTTTT.